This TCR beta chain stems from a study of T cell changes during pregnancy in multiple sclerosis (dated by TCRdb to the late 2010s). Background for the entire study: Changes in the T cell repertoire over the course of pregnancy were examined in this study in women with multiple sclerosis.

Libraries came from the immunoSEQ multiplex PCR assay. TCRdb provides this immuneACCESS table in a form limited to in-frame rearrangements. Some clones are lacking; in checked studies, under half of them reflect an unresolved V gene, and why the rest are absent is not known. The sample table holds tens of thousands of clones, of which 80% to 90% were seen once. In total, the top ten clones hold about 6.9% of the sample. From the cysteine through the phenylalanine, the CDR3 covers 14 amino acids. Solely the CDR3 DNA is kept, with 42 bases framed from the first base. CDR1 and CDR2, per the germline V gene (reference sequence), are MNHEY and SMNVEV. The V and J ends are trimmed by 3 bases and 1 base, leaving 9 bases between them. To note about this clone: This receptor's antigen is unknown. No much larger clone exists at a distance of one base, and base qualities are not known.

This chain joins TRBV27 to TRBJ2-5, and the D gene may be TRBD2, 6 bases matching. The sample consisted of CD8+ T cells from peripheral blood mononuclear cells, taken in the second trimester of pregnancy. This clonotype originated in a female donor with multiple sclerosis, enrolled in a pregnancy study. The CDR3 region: CASSFGGTQETQYF. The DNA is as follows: TGTGCCAGCAGTTTTGGAGGGACCCAAGAGACCCAGTACTTC.